This TCR beta chain was documented in a study of monozygotic twins with inflammatory bowel disease. Points from the study as a whole: Healthy co-twins had higher TCRbeta inverse Simpson diversity than their IBD twins.

This CDR3 spans 19 amino acids. Per germline, CDR1 SGHRS and CDR2 YFSETQ. The UMIs contained a 6-nucleotide sample barcode. They were added by template switching during cDNA synthesis. From its re-call of the 5' RACE reads, TCRdb lists each CDR3 protein once, without DNA. Its clone listing holds approximately 380,000 distinct CDR3 sequences. About this clonotype: Its antigen is currently unknown.

The sample consisted of blood. This TCR came from a human donor with ulcerative colitis or Crohn's disease, or a healthy co-twin of an affected twin (not recorded which). The chain links TRBV5-1 to TRBJ2-3; TCRdb's D call, TRBD2, is unchecked because there is no DNA. The CDR3 reads CASSQGTSGGPIHTDTQYF.